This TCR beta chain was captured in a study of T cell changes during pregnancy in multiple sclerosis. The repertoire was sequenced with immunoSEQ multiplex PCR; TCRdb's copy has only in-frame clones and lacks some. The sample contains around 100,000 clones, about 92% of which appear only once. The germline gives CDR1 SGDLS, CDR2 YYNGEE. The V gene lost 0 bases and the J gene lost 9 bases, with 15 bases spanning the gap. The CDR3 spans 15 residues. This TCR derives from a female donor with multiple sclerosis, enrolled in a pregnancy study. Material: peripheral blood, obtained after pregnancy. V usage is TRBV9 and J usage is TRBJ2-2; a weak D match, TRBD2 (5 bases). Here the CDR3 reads CASSVGEGTFRELFF. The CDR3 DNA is TGTGCCAGCAGCGTAGGAGAGGGCACTTTCCGGGAGCTGTTTTTT. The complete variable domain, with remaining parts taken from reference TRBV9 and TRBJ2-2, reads DSGVTQTPKHLITATGQRVTLRCSPRSGDLSVYWYQQSLDQGLQFLIQYYNGEERAKGNILERFSAQQFPDLHSELNLSSLELGDSALYFCASSVGEGTFRELFFGEGSRLTVL.